This TCR beta chain was sequenced for a study of cytomegalovirus exposure and HLA in healthy donors. Vbeta (60) and Jbeta (13) primers were used in the PCR. Assay: immunoSEQ multiplex PCR; the TCRdb copy retains only in-frame clones and omits some. The repertoire has about 120,000 clones, approximately 81% of them found once; the top ten carry less than 2.5%. This clone has a handful of counts. The junction had 10 bases not matched to a gene; V was cut back by 11 bases and J by 8 bases. The CDR3 runs 13 residues. Germline V gives CDR1 SNHLY, CDR2 FYNNEI. Input material: PBMCs. The source of this sequence is a woman aged 40 to 50 in good health and CMV-seronegative. V gene TRBV2 combines with J gene TRBJ1-4; TRBD1 matches 8 bases. The CDR3 nucleotides read TGTGCCCGCCAGGGGGCAGAGGGGGAAAAACTGTTTTTT. Protein product: CARQGAEGEKLFF.